These 4 T cell receptor beta chains were all obtained from the same sample, sequenced in a study of radiotherapy plus CTLA-4 blockade in lung cancer. Assay: immunoSEQ multiplex PCR; the TCRdb copy retains only in-frame clones and omits some. The sample gives tens of thousands of clones, 72% of which show up once; approximately 11% is in the top ten. Material: peripheral blood, obtained from a patient treated with radiotherapy plus ipilimumab. These TCRs come from a human donor with non-small cell lung cancer who had stable disease on radiotherapy plus ipilimumab.

This chain uses TRBV28 with TRBJ1-2; D is ambiguous. Between the trimmed V and J ends, which lost 2 bases and 6 bases, there was a span of 10 bases. Germline loops: CDR1 MDHEN, CDR2 SYDVKM. The CDR3 consists of 13 residues. CDR3 residues: CASSLRAGDGYTF. In DNA, the CDR3 is TGTGCCAGCAGTTTACGCGCAGGCGATGGCTACACCTTC.

V gene TRBV2 combines with J gene TRBJ2-1, with 9 bases lining up with TRBD1. The J segment lost 1 base and the V segment lost 6 bases, leaving 7 bases of the junction unmatched. The CDR3 sequence is 16 residues long. Germline CDR1 and CDR2: SNHLY and FYNNEI. CDR3 DNA sequence: TGTGCCAGCAGACCCCCCGGGACAGGGTCCTACAATGAGCAGTTCTTC. Residues: CASRPPGTGSYNEQFF.

The genes are TRBV6-4 and TRBJ1-3; TRBD1 matches 9 bases. The CDR3 is 17 amino acids. Trimming cost V 6 bases and J 0 bases; bases outside gene matches: 9. The germline gives CDR1 MRHNA, CDR2 SNTAGT. CDR3 in amino acids: CASREGGTGNSGNTIYF. CDR3 nucleotides: TGTGCCAGCAGAGAAGGCGGGACAGGGAACTCTGGAAACACCATATATTTT.

This clone was counted a single time. J is TRBJ2-5 and V is TRBV9; D possibly corresponds to TRBD1 (6 bases). Per germline, CDR1 SGDLS and CDR2 YYNGEE. The CDR3 has 14 residues. V lost 2 bases and J lost 5, with 13 bases in between. CDR3 in amino acids: CASSVLRGGETQYF. The CDR3 DNA reads as TGTGCCAGCAGCGTCCTCAGGGGTGGGGAGACCCAGTACTTC.